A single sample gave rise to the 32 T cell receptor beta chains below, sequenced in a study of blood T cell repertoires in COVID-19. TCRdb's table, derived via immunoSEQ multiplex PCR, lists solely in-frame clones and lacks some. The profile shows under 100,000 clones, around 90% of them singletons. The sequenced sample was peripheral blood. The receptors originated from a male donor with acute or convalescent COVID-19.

In DNA form, the CDR3 reads TGTGCCAGTAAAGCACTGGGCGTAGGGAACACCGGGGAGCTGTTTTTT. Translation gives CASKALGVGNTGELFF. The rearrangement joins TRBV19 to TRBJ2-2; the D is unclear. Germline V gives CDR1 LNHDA, CDR2 SQIVND (reference sequence). The CDR3 extends over 16 amino acids. The germline V and J ends were trimmed by 7 bases and 1 base, with 16 bases remaining between them.

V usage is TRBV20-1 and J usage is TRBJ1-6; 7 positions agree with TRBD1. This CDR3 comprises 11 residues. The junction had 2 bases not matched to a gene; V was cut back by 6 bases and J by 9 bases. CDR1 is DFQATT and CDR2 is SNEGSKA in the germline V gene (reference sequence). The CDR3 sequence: CSATGVSPLHF. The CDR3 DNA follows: TGCAGTGCCACAGGGGTTTCACCCCTCCACTTT.

Here the CDR3 reads CASSQGLAGGWDEQFF. CDR3 coding DNA: TGTGCCAGCAGCCAAGGACTAGCGGGGGGTTGGGATGAGCAGTTCTTC. This sequence joins TRBV6-2 or TRBV6-3 and TRBJ2-1; 14 bases agree with TRBD2. CDR1 is MNHEY and CDR2 is SVGEGT in the germline V gene. The V gene end was trimmed by 6 bases and the J gene end by 8 bases; junction bases not matched to a gene: 9. This CDR3 is 16 amino acids long.

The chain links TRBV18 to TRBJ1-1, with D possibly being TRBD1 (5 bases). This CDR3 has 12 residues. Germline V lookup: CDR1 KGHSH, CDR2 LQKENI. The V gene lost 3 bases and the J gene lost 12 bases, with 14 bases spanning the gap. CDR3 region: CASSPLDSGTFF. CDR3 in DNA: TGTGCCAGCTCACCGCTAGACAGTGGAACTTTCTTT.

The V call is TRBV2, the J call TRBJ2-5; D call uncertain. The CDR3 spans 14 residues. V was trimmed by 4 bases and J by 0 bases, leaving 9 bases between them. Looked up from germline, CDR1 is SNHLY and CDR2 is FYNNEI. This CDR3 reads CASSVVRNQETQYF. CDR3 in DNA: TGTGCCAGCAGTGTGGTCAGGAACCAAGAGACCCAGTACTTC.

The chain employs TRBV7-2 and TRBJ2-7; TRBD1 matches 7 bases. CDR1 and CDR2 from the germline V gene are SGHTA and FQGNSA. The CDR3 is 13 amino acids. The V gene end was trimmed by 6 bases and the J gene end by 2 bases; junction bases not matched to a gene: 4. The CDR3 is CASRGQRPYEQYF. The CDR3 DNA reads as TGTGCCAGCAGGGGACAGCGACCCTACGAGCAGTACTTC. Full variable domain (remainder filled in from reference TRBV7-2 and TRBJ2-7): GAGVSQSPSNKVTEKGKDVELRCDPISGHTALYWYRQSLGQGLEFLIYFQGNSAPDKSGLPSDRFSAERTGGSVSTLTIQRTQQEDSAVYLCASRGQRPYEQYFGPGTRLTVT.

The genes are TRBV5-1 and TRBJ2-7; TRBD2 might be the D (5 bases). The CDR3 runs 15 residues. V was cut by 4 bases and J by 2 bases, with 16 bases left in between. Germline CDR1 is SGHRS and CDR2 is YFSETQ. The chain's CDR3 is CASSPLAAYTYEQYF. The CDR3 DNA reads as TGCGCCAGCAGCCCCCTAGCAGCGTACACCTACGAGCAGTACTTC.

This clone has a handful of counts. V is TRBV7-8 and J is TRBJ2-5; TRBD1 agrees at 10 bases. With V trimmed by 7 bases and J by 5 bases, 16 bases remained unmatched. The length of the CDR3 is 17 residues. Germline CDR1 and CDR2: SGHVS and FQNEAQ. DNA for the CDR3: TGTGCCAGCACCGCGACGAATTTGGGACAGGGGAGGGAGACCCAGTACTTC. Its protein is CASTATNLGQGRETQYF.

CDR3 bases: TGTGCCAGTAGTATTGGCGTACAGGGCGCCCAGCCCCAGCATTTT. Residues: CASSIGVQGAQPQHF. The chain uses TRBV19 and TRBJ1-5, with D possibly TRBD1 on 6 matching bases. CDR1 LNHDA and CDR2 SQIVND come from the germline V gene (reference sequence). V lost 3 bases to trimming and J lost 7 bases, with 16 bases between them. This CDR3 has 15 amino acids.

The CDR3 region is CASSAREGSQPQHF. The CDR3 DNA follows: TGTGCCAGCAGTGCCAGGGAGGGCTCTCAGCCCCAGCATTTT. This sequence joins TRBV6-4 and TRBJ1-5; D perhaps matches TRBD1 (5 bases). Germline V lookup: CDR1 MRHNA, CDR2 SNTAGT. The CDR3 length is 14 residues. Between the trimmed V and J ends, which lost 4 bases and 6 bases, there was a span of 13 bases.

This CDR3 reads CASSLAHPRSGYTF. The CDR3 region has the DNA TGTGCCAGCAGCTTAGCACATCCCCGGAGTGGCTACACCTTC. This rearrangement joins TRBV13 to TRBJ1-2; no clear D. V shed 1 base and J shed 7 bases, with 13 bases lying between them. Germline assignment: CDR1 PRHDT and CDR2 FYEKMQ (reference sequence). This CDR3 spans 14 amino acids.

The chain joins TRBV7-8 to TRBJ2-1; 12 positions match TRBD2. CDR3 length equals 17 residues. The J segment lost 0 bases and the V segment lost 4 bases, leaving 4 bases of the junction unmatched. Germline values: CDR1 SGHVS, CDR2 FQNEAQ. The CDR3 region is CASSSLAGGSSYNEQFF. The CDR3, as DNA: TGTGCCAGCAGCTCCCTAGCGGGGGGGTCCTCCTACAATGAGCAGTTCTTC.

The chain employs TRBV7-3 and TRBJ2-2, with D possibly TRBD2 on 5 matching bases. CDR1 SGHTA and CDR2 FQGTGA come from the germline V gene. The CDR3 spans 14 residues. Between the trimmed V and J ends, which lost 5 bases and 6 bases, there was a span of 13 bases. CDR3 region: CASSLSLAPGELFF. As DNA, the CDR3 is TGTGCCAGCAGCCTAAGCCTAGCTCCCGGGGAGCTGTTTTTT.

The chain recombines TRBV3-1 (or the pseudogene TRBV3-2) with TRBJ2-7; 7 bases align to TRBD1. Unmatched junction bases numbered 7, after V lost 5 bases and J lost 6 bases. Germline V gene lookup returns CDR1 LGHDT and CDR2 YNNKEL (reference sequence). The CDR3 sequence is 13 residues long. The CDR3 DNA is TGTGCCAGCAGCTACCGACAGGGTGGCGAGCAGTACTTC. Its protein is CASSYRQGGEQYF.

As DNA, the CDR3 is TGTGCCTGGAGTAGAGGGTTGAACTTGAACACCGGGGAGCTGTTTTTT. Translated: CAWSRGLNLNTGELFF. This chain uses TRBV30 with TRBJ2-2; possible D gene TRBD2, 5 bases. Looked up from germline, CDR1 is GTSNPN and CDR2 is SVGIG (reference sequence). CDR3 length equals 16 residues. With 2 bases removed from V and 1 base from J, the gap between germline ends came to 14 bases.

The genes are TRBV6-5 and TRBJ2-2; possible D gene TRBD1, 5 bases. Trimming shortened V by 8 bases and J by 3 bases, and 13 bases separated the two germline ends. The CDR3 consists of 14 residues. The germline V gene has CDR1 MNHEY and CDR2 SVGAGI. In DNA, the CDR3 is TGTGCCAGCGGATCACAGGTGGACACCGGGGAGCTGTTTTTT. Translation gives CASGSQVDTGELFF.

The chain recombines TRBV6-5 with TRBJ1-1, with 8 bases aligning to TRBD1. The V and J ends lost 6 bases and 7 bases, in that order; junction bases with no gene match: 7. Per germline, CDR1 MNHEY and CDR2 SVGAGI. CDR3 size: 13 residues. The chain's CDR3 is CASSSQGADEAFF. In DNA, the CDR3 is TGTGCCAGCAGCAGCCAGGGGGCGGATGAAGCTTTCTTT.

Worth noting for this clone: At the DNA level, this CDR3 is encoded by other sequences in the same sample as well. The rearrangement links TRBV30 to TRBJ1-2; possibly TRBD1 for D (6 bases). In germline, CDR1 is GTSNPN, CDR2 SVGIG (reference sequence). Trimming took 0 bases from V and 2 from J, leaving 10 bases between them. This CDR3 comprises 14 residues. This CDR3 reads CAWSVRQGNYGYTF. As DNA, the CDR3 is TGTGCCTGGAGTGTACGGCAGGGGAACTATGGCTACACCTTC.

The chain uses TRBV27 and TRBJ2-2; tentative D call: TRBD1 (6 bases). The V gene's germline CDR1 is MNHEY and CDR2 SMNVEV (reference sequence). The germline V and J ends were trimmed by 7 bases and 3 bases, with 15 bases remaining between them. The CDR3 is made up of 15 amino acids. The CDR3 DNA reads TGTGCCAGCACCCCTCAGGGGAGCCACACCGGGGAGCTGTTTTTT. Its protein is CASTPQGSHTGELFF.

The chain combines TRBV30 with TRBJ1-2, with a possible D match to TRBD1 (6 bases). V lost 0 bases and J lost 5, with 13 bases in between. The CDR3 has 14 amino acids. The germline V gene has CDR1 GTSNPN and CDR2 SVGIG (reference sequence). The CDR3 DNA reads TGTGCCTGGAGTGTACCAGGGCAGGGGTATGGCTACACCTTC. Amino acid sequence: CAWSVPGQGYGYTF.

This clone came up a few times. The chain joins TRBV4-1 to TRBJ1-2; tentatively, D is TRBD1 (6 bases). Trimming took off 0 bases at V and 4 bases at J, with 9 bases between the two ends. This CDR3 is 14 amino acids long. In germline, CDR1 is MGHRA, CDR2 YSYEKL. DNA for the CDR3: TGCGCCAGCAGCCAAGACGGGGGGCTCTATGGCTACACCTTC. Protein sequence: CASSQDGGLYGYTF.

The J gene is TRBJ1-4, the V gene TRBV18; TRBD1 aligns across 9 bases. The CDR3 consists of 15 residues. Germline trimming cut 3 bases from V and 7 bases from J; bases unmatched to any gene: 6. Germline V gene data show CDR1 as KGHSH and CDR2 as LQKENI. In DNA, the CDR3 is TGTGCCAGCTCACCCTCACAGGGGGCTGGTGAAAAACTGTTTTTT. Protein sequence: CASSPSQGAGEKLFF. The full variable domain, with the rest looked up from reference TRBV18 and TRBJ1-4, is NAGVMQNPRHLVRRRGQEARLRCSPMKGHSHVYWYRQLPEEGLKFMVYLQKENIIDESGMPKERFSAEFPKEGPSILRIQQVVRGDSAAYFCASSPSQGAGEKLFFGSGTQLSVL.

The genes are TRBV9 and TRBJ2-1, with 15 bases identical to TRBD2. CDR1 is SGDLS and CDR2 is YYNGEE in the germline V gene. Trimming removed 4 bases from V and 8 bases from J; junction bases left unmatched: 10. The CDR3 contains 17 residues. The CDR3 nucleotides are TGTGCCAGCAGCCCAGGACTAGCGGGGGGGCCGTGGGATGAGCAGTTCTTC. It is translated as CASSPGLAGGPWDEQFF.

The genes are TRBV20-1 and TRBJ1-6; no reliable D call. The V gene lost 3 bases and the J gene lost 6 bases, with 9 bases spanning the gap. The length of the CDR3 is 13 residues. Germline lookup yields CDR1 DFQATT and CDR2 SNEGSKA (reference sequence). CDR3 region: CSASRDTNSPLHF. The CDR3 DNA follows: TGCAGTGCTAGTAGAGACACTAATTCACCCCTCCACTTT.

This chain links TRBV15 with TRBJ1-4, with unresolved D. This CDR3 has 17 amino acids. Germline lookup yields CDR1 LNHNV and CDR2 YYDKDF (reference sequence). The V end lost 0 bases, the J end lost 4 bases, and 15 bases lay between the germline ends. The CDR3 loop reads CATSRDLVARINEKLFF. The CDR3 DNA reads TGTGCCACCAGCAGAGATCTTGTGGCACGAATTAATGAAAAACTGTTTTTT.

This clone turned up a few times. This CDR3 is CASSRESLQGRNTEAFF. CDR3 nucleotides: TGTGCCAGCAGCCGAGAAAGCCTTCAGGGGAGGAACACTGAAGCTTTCTTT. The V gene is TRBV4-2, the J gene TRBJ1-1; maybe TRBD1 (6 bases). The CDR3 is 17 amino acids. Trimming stripped 4 bases from V and 1 base from J, with 19 bases between. Germline V gene sequence: CDR1 LGHNA, CDR2 YNFKEQ.

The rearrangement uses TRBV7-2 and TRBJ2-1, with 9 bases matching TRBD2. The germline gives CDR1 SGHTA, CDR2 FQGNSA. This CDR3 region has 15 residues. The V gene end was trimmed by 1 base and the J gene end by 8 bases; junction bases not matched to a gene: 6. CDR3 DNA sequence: TGTGCCAGCAGCTTAGGTGCGGGGGGGCTCTATGAGCAGTTCTTC. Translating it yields CASSLGAGGLYEQFF.

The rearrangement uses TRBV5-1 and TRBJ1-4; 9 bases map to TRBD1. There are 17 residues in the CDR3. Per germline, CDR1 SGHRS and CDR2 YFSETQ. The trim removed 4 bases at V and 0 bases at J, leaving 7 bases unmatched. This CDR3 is CASSRDWTGATNEKLFF. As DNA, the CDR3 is TGCGCCAGCAGCAGAGATTGGACAGGGGCAACTAATGAAAAACTGTTTTTT. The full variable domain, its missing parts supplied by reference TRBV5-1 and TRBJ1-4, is KAGVTQTPRYLIKTRGQQVTLSCSPISGHRSVSWYQQTPGQGLQFLFEYFSETQRNKGNFPGRFSGRQFSNSRSEMNVSTLELGDSALYLCASSRDWTGATNEKLFFGSGTQLSVL.

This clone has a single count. In DNA form, the CDR3 reads TGTGCCAGCAGCCGGGGTGGGGAACCTGGCTACGAGCAGTACTTC. Encoded protein: CASSRGGEPGYEQYF. The rearrangement joins TRBV9 to TRBJ2-7; a weak D match, TRBD2 (5 bases). The CDR3 spans 15 residues. The germline gives CDR1 SGDLS, CDR2 YYNGEE. Between the trimmed V and J ends, which lost 4 bases and 3 bases, there was a span of 17 bases.

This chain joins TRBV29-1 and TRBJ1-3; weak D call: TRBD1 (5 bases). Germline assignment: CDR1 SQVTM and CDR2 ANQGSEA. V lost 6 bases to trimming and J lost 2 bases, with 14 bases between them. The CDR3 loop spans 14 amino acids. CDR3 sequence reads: CSVQQAGAGNTIYF. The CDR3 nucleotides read TGCAGCGTCCAACAAGCGGGGGCTGGAAACACCATATATTTT.

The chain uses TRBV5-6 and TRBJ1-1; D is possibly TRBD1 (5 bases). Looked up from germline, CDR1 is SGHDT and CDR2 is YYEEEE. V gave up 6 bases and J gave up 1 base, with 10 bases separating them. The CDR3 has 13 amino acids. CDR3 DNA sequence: TGTGCCAGCATGGGGAGGGGGAACACTGAAGCTTTCTTT. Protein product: CASMGRGNTEAFF.

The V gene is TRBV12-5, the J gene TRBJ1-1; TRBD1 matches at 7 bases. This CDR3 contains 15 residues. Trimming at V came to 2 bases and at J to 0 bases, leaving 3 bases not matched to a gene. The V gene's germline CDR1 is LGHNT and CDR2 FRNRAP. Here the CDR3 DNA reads TGTGCTAGTGGTTTGTGGGGACAGATGAACACTGAAGCTTTCTTT. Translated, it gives CASGLWGQMNTEAFF.